Listed here are 15 T cell receptor beta chains from one sample, sequenced in a study of blood T cell repertoires in COVID-19. TCRdb keeps only in-frame clones here, not all; method: immunoSEQ multiplex PCR. The data contain 250,000 to 350,000 clones, about 85% of them singletons. Sequencing was carried out using peripheral blood. The receptors were gathered from a human donor with COVID-19, enrolled during active disease. The donor label of this sample is uncertain.

The chain couples TRBV19 to TRBJ1-5; 11 positions match TRBD1. This CDR3 contains 15 residues. CDR1 is LNHDA, CDR2 SQIVND, per germline (reference sequence). V trimming: 4 bases; J trimming: 3 bases; junction bases outside the gene matches: 2. The CDR3, as DNA: TGTGCCAGTAGTAGGGACAGGGGGATCAATCAGCCCCAGCATTTT. Translation gives CASSRDRGINQPQHF.

Comment on this clone: Other DNA sequences in this specimen translate into the identical CDR3. V gene TRBV3-1 (or the pseudogene TRBV3-2) combines with J gene TRBJ1-5; TRBD1 matches at 7 bases. Trimming cost V 3 bases and J 4 bases; bases outside gene matches: 3. The CDR3 totals 14 residues. Germline V gene data show CDR1 as LGHDT and CDR2 as YNNKEL (reference sequence). Written as DNA, the CDR3 is TGTGCCAGCAGCCAGGGACAGACAAATCAGCCCCAGCATTTT. Its translation: CASSQGQTNQPQHF.

This chain joins TRBV19 and TRBJ1-2; D might be TRBD1 (5 bases). Germline V CDR1 and CDR2: LNHDA, SQIVND (reference sequence). V dropped 1 base and J dropped 2 bases, with 17 bases sitting between them. CDR3 size: 17 residues. The CDR3 sequence: CASSIVAGQRENYGYTF. The CDR3 bases are TGTGCCAGTAGTATAGTCGCGGGGCAGCGAGAAAACTATGGCTACACCTTC.

The rearrangement links TRBV12-3 or TRBV12-4 to TRBJ2-7, with 7 bases matching TRBD1. The V and J ends lost 3 bases and 10 bases, in that order; junction bases with no gene match: 3. CDR3 length: 11 amino acids. The CDR3 nucleotides are TGTGCCAGCAGTTTTACAGGGGCCCAGTACTTC. Residues: CASSFTGAQYF.

In its sample, this clone was seen many times. The rearrangement joins TRBV11-2 to TRBJ1-3; D is perhaps TRBD1 (5 bases). Germline CDR1 SGHAT, CDR2 FQNNGV. The CDR3 contains 14 residues. The ends were cut back, 2 bases at V and 5 bases at J, with 10 bases in the middle. The chain's CDR3 is CASSLFAGRNTIYF. CDR3 DNA sequence: TGTGCCAGCAGCTTATTCGCAGGGAGAAACACCATATATTTT.

This chain connects TRBV2 to TRBJ1-2; 10 bases line up with TRBD1. The CDR3 sequence is 14 residues long. In germline, CDR1 is SNHLY, CDR2 FYNNEI. V shed 5 bases and J 3 bases; nucleotides not matched to a gene: 3. The CDR3 region has the DNA TGTGCCAGCAGTCCGGGACAGGGGCACTATGGCTACACCTTC. As protein: CASSPGQGHYGYTF.

The rearrangement uses TRBV27 and TRBJ1-1; TRBD1 might be the D (6 bases). From germline, CDR1 is MNHEY and CDR2 SMNVEV (reference sequence). Trimming stripped 2 bases from V and 6 bases from J, with 10 bases between. The CDR3 has 13 amino acids. CDR3 region: CASSLDRQAEAFF. The CDR3 DNA reads TGTGCCAGCAGTTTAGACAGGCAAGCTGAAGCTTTCTTT.

V gene TRBV3-1 (or the pseudogene TRBV3-2) combines with J gene TRBJ2-7; TRBD1 might be the D (6 bases). CDR1 is LGHDT and CDR2 is YNNKEL in the germline V gene (reference sequence). The CDR3 contains 13 residues. Trimming took 6 bases from V and 2 from J, leaving 11 bases between them. The CDR3 nucleotides are TGTGCCAGCAGGAACAGGGCTACCTACGAGCAGTACTTC. Its translation is CASRNRATYEQYF.

This chain uses TRBV5-6 with TRBJ1-1, with 9 bases identical to TRBD1. Trimming cost V 4 bases and J 4 bases; bases outside gene matches: 5. The germline CDR1 and CDR2 sequences are SGHDT and YYEEEE. The CDR3 covers 14 residues. CDR3 residues: CASSTGQGTTEAFF. For the CDR3, the DNA is TGTGCCAGCAGCACCGGACAGGGGACCACTGAAGCTTTCTTT.

The chain is built from TRBV7-3 and TRBJ1-6; 9 bases map to TRBD1. V lost 5 bases and J lost 8; bases outside the gene matches: 4. The V gene's germline CDR1 is SGHTA and CDR2 FQGTGA. The CDR3 consists of 14 residues. This CDR3 is CASSVTGGDSPLHF. CDR3 in DNA: TGTGCCAGCAGCGTGACAGGGGGAGATTCACCCCTCCACTTT.

The V call is TRBV28, the J call TRBJ2-7; TRBD2 aligns across 9 bases. Germline V CDR1 and CDR2: MDHEN, SYDVKM. Germline trimming cut 2 bases from V and 3 bases from J; bases unmatched to any gene: 20. This CDR3 comprises 20 residues. CDR3 region: CASSLLAGGGLAGNNYEQYF. Here the CDR3 DNA reads TGTGCCAGCAGTTTACTGGCGGGTGGTGGGCTAGCGGGAAATAACTACGAGCAGTACTTC.

The chain uses TRBV5-6 and TRBJ1-4; possible D gene TRBD1, 6 bases. Germline lookup yields CDR1 SGHDT and CDR2 YYEEEE. The CDR3 spans 16 residues. The ends were cut back, 4 bases at V and 11 bases at J, with 24 bases in the middle. CDR3: CASSVVSAGAVGKLFF. The CDR3 nucleotides read TGTGCCAGCAGCGTGGTCTCAGCGGGGGCAGTGGGGAAACTGTTTTTT.

The rearrangement joins TRBV5-4 to TRBJ2-4; 9 nucleotides align to TRBD2. CDR3 length: 16 amino acids. The germline V gene has CDR1 SGHNT and CDR2 YYREEE (reference sequence). V trimming: 2 bases; J trimming: 5 bases; junction bases outside the gene matches: 8. CDR3 in DNA: TGTGCCAGCAGCTTTGGGGCGGGAGGGCCCCAAAACATTCAGTACTTC. Translating it yields CASSFGAGGPQNIQYF.

The chain is built from TRBV19 and TRBJ2-2; TRBD2 is a possible D gene (6 bases). Germline CDR1 and CDR2: LNHDA and SQIVND (reference sequence). This CDR3 spans 15 amino acids. V was trimmed by 3 bases and J by 6 bases, leaving 14 bases between them. DNA for the CDR3: TGTGCCAGTAGTATCCCCGGAGGGTGGCCCGGGGAGCTGTTTTTT. This codes for CASSIPGGWPGELFF.

The chain is built from TRBV5-1 and TRBJ2-1; 7 bases fit TRBD1. Trimming took 7 bases from V and 0 from J; bases not matched to a gene: 4. CDR1 SGHRS and CDR2 YFSETQ come from the germline V gene. CDR3 size: 14 residues. The CDR3 here is CASGQAGSYNEQFF. DNA of the CDR3: TGCGCCAGCGGACAGGCCGGCTCCTACAATGAGCAGTTCTTC.